This T cell receptor (beta chain) was observed in a study of cytomegalovirus exposure and HLA in healthy donors. Study-wide points: Across donors, sequencing depth was assumed by presence/absence analyses to be roughly uniform. Reports indicate that TCR beta sequences accurately predicted the HLA-A and HLA-B alleles of most subjects.

CDR1 is SGHAT, CDR2 FQNNGV, per germline. This CDR3 has 17 residues. V dropped 5 bases and J dropped 0; count of bases not matched to a gene: 7. Healthy individuals who donated bone marrow served as the donors. This clone appeared once. The antigen is unknown. Primers: 60 Vbeta forward and 13 Jbeta reverse. Authors' data handling: In a later analysis, of about 80 million unique beta chains, about 12 million appeared in at least two donors. Sequencing used immunoSEQ multiplex PCR; TCRdb keeps in-frame clones, though not all of them. V, J and clone size reflect that table, while D and trimming were determined from the DNA. There are around 150,000 clones in the sample; roughly 82% occur only once, and approximately 5.5% lies in the top ten.

The clonotype was recovered from a man aged 25-45 years in good health and CMV-seropositive. The sample comprised PBMCs. This chain links TRBV11-2 with TRBJ1-6; 7 nucleotides match TRBD1. In nucleotides, the CDR3 is TGTGCCAGCAGCGGGGGGACAGCCAGCTCCTATAATTCACCCCTCCACTTT. As protein: CASSGGTASSYNSPLHF.